These 32 T cell receptor beta chains were sequenced from one sample in a study of PD-1 blockade in classical Hodgkin lymphoma. Time point denoted: newly diagnosed, previously untreated cHL patient sample. Starting with thawed PBMCs, CD4+ T cells were purified by magnetic negative selection. Sequenced by immunoSEQ multiplex PCR; TCRdb stores in-frame clones only, minus some. The data contain some 35,000 clones, 75% to 90% of them seen just once; the ten biggest clones take up 0.2% to 0.25%. The sequenced sample consisted of CD4+ T cells from blood. The source of these receptors is a human donor with classical Hodgkin lymphoma.

This rearrangement joins TRBV5-1 to TRBJ1-4, with 10 bases matching TRBD1. CDR3 size: 16 residues. Germline assignment: CDR1 SGHRS and CDR2 YFSETQ. V lost 3 bases and J lost 7; bases outside the gene matches: 9. This CDR3 is CASSWTLTGGSEKLFF. The CDR3 coding sequence is TGCGCCAGCAGCTGGACGCTGACAGGGGGCAGTGAAAAACTGTTTTTT. Looking up the rest from reference TRBV5-1 and TRBJ1-4 gives the full variable domain: KAGVTQTPRYLIKTRGQQVTLSCSPISGHRSVSWYQQTPGQGLQFLFEYFSETQRNKGNFPGRFSGRQFSNSRSEMNVSTLELGDSALYLCASSWTLTGGSEKLFFGSGTQLSVL.

The genes are TRBV5-1 and TRBJ2-1, with unresolved D. Trimming stripped 0 bases from V and 8 bases from J, with 18 bases between. CDR1 and CDR2 from the germline V gene are SGHRS and YFSETQ. This CDR3 comprises 16 residues. The CDR3, as DNA: TGCGCCAGCAGCTTGGCCGTCAGAATAAAAGGAGATGAGCAGTTCTTC. Protein product: CASSLAVRIKGDEQFF.

V usage is TRBV27 and J usage is TRBJ1-6, with unresolved D. Per germline, CDR1 MNHEY and CDR2 SMNVEV (reference sequence). V dropped 6 bases and J dropped 3 bases, with 12 bases sitting between them. The CDR3 covers 15 residues. The CDR3 here is CASSPRTVYNSPLHF. The CDR3, as DNA: TGTGCCAGCAGCCCTAGGACCGTCTATAATTCACCCCTCCACTTT.

This clone is a singleton in its sample. The chain recombines TRBV9 with TRBJ2-2, with a weak D call TRBD2 (7 bases). The CDR3 is made up of 19 amino acids. Trimming took 0 bases from V and 1 from J, leaving 19 bases between them. The germline V gene encodes CDR1 SGDLS and CDR2 YYNGEE. Here the CDR3 DNA reads TGTGCCAGCAGCGTAGTAAAGTTGGCGGGGGCCTGGAACACCGGGGAGCTGTTTTTT. Its translation: CASSVVKLAGAWNTGELFF. The complete variable domain, with remaining parts taken from reference TRBV9 and TRBJ2-2, reads DSGVTQTPKHLITATGQRVTLRCSPRSGDLSVYWYQQSLDQGLQFLIQYYNGEERAKGNILERFSAQQFPDLHSELNLSSLELGDSALYFCASSVVKLAGAWNTGELFFGEGSRLTVL.

This chain links TRBV5-1 with TRBJ1-3, with a tentative D call TRBD1 (5 bases). V dropped 3 bases and J dropped 6 bases, with 13 bases sitting between them. CDR3 length equals 14 residues. Germline CDR1 and CDR2: SGHRS and YFSETQ. The CDR3 spells CASSWGGDLNTIYF. CDR3 in DNA: TGCGCCAGCAGCTGGGGGGGAGACCTAAACACCATATATTTT.

This clone was counted once. The V and J genes are TRBV5-1 and TRBJ2-3; D gene unclear. The CDR3 covers 16 residues. Trimming cost V 0 bases and J 4 bases, with 15 bases left between them. Per the germline V gene, CDR1 is SGHRS and CDR2 is YFSETQ. CDR3 loop: CASSLDGGSSADTQYF. The CDR3 coding sequence is TGCGCCAGCAGCTTGGATGGCGGCTCCTCAGCAGATACGCAGTATTTT.

The chain employs TRBV10-3 and TRBJ2-7; maybe TRBD2 (6 bases). CDR3 length: 15 residues. V was pared by 8 bases and J by 0 bases, with 17 bases between. Germline V gene lookup returns CDR1 ENHRY and CDR2 SYGVKD. The CDR3 DNA reads TGTGCCATCGTGAGTGGAGACGGGAGCTCCTACGAGCAGTACTTC. This codes for CAIVSGDGSSYEQYF.

This clone was recorded a few times. The chain has TRBV29-1 and TRBJ1-2; D is ambiguous. CDR1 is SQVTM and CDR2 is ANQGSEA in the germline V gene. V lost 3 bases and J 4 bases, leaving 6 bases between the germline ends. The CDR3 runs 11 residues. CDR3 nucleotides: TGCAGCGTTGACGAGTCCTATGGCTACACCTTC. It specifies CSVDESYGYTF.

The chain joins TRBV11-2 to TRBJ2-5, with D perhaps assigned TRBD1 or TRBD2 (5 bases each). The J call could be wrong; TRBJ2-7 is a better fit for the DNA end. CDR3 size: 13 residues. CDR1 is SGHAT, CDR2 FQNNGV, per germline. The CDR3 coding sequence is TGTGCCAGCAGACGGGACCGATACTACGAGCAGTACTTC. Translation gives CASRRDRYYEQYF.

The chain combines TRBV12-5 with TRBJ2-2; the match to TRBD2 covers 9 bases. The V gene end was trimmed by 5 bases and the J gene end by 7 bases; junction bases not matched to a gene: 17. The CDR3 spans 18 residues. Looked up from germline, CDR1 is LGHNT and CDR2 is FRNRAP. The CDR3 DNA is TGTGCTAGTGGTCCTACCGCGGCGGGGGGGCCATTTAGCGGGGAGCTGTTTTTT. This sequence encodes CASGPTAAGGPFSGELFF.

The chain uses TRBV19 and TRBJ1-4; TRBD1 matches at 8 bases. Trimming cost V 1 base and J 5 bases; bases outside gene matches: 6. Germline V CDR1 and CDR2: LNHDA, SQIVND (reference sequence). The CDR3 contains 16 residues. The CDR3 coding sequence is TGTGCCAGTAGTATAGCTACAGGGGGTCGGAATGAAAAACTGTTTTTT. It encodes CASSIATGGRNEKLFF.

This rearrangement joins TRBV20-1 to TRBJ1-5; TRBD1 might be the D (5 bases). Trimming left V 6 bases short and J 7 bases short, with 10 bases between. Germline V gene data show CDR1 as DFQATT and CDR2 as SNEGSKA (reference sequence). The CDR3 extends over 11 amino acids. CDR3 coding DNA: TGCAGTGCGGGGGTCGGCCAGCCCCAGCATTTT. Its translation: CSAGVGQPQHF.

The chain joins TRBV5-1 to TRBJ2-7, with 11 bases that match TRBD1. After removal of 0 bases from V and 4 bases from J, the junction contained 6 bases not matched to a gene. CDR1 and CDR2 from the germline V gene are SGHRS and YFSETQ. The CDR3 is made up of 16 amino acids. As DNA, the CDR3 is TGCGCCAGCAGCTTGGCCCCCGGGACAGGGGGTTACGAGCAGTACTTC. Amino acid sequence: CASSLAPGTGGYEQYF.

This sequence joins TRBV29-1 and TRBJ1-1; no clear D. V was pared by 5 bases and J by 10 bases, with 14 bases between. The CDR3 length is 11 residues. Germline values: CDR1 SQVTM, CDR2 ANQGSEA. CDR3 region: CSVPQTTGAFF. DNA of the CDR3: TGCAGCGTTCCCCAGACCACCGGAGCTTTCTTT.

The V gene is TRBV5-1, the J gene TRBJ2-7; TRBD2 aligns across 10 bases. V gave up 4 bases and J gave up 1 base; unmatched junction bases: 14. In germline, CDR1 is SGHRS, CDR2 YFSETQ. The CDR3 contains 18 residues. CDR3 DNA sequence: TGCGCCAGCAGCGCCTACTTCTCGGGACTAGCGAGTTCCTACGAGCAGTACTTC. As protein: CASSAYFSGLASSYEQYF.

The CDR3 protein is CATTKAAKGQETQYF. In DNA, the CDR3 is TGTGCCACCACGAAGGCAGCCAAAGGCCAAGAGACCCAGTACTTC. The genes are TRBV15 and TRBJ2-5; D unclear. The V end was cut by 7 bases, the J end by 1 base, with 16 bases between. The germline V gene encodes CDR1 LNHNV and CDR2 YYDKDF (reference sequence). The CDR3 runs to 15 residues.

Only a few counts were recorded for this clone. This rearrangement joins TRBV13 to TRBJ1-2, with D perhaps matching TRBD1 (6 bases). Germline V CDR1 and CDR2: PRHDT, FYEKMQ (reference sequence). V lost 5 bases, J lost 2 bases, and 9 bases lay in between. This CDR3 region has 13 residues. Here the CDR3 reads CASSQGLNYGYTF. In nucleotides, the CDR3 is TGTGCCAGCAGCCAGGGGCTAAACTATGGCTACACCTTC.

The genes are TRBV18 and TRBJ1-2, with D possibly being TRBD1 (5 bases). Germline CDR1 and CDR2: KGHSH and LQKENI. Trimming removed 3 bases from V and 0 bases from J, with 11 bases in between. The CDR3 is 15 residues long. The CDR3 loop is CASSPGRVANYGYTF. CDR3 bases: TGTGCCAGCTCACCGGGACGGGTAGCTAACTATGGCTACACCTTC.

CDR3 nucleotide sequence: TGCGCCAGCAGCCGCGGGTCTGACTCTGGAAACACCATATATTTT. Its protein product is CASSRGSDSGNTIYF. The chain couples TRBV5-1 to TRBJ1-3; D remains unclear. Looked up from germline, CDR1 is SGHRS and CDR2 is YFSETQ. The CDR3 is 15 residues long. The V end lost 4 bases, the J end lost 0 bases, and 11 bases lay between the germline ends.

The rearrangement links TRBV5-1 to TRBJ2-2, with 8 nucleotides matching TRBD2. CDR1 and CDR2 from the germline V gene are SGHRS and YFSETQ. V shed 0 bases, J shed 9 bases, and the junction held 7 bases outside the gene matches. The CDR3 is 15 residues long. This CDR3 reads CASSLAGGVARELFF. The CDR3 coding sequence is TGCGCCAGCAGCTTGGCGGGAGGGGTCGCGCGGGAGCTGTTTTTT.

This clone was detected a few times. The J gene is TRBJ2-3, the V gene TRBV19, with D unclear. V lost 7 bases and J lost 2, with 13 bases in between. In germline, CDR1 is LNHDA, CDR2 SQIVND (reference sequence). This CDR3 region has 14 residues. The CDR3 spells CASTGGRLTDTQYF. The CDR3 nucleotides are TGTGCCAGTACCGGTGGCAGACTCACAGATACGCAGTATTTT.

This clone was counted a single time. The V gene is TRBV12-5, the J gene TRBJ2-1; D is uncertain. Looked up from germline, CDR1 is LGHNT and CDR2 is FRNRAP. The V end lost 1 base, the J end lost 0 bases, and 10 bases lay between the germline ends. The CDR3 spans 16 residues. CDR3 residues: CASGLAYRSSYNEQFF. CDR3 DNA: TGTGCTAGTGGTTTGGCGTACCGGAGCTCCTACAATGAGCAGTTCTTC.

This clone was recorded only once. The chain combines TRBV7-2 with TRBJ1-2; no firm D call. The CDR3 spans 13 residues. Germline CDR1 SGHTA, CDR2 FQGNSA. V gave up 3 bases and J gave up 7 bases, with 12 bases separating them. DNA for the CDR3: TGTGCCAGCAGCTTTGGGCAGGAGGCTGGCTACACCTTC. Amino acids: CASSFGQEAGYTF.

This clone occurred once. The chain joins TRBV28 to TRBJ2-7; D is unresolved. Germline V gives CDR1 MDHEN, CDR2 SYDVKM. The CDR3 contains 12 residues. The V end lost 9 bases, the J end lost 5 bases, and 14 bases lay between the germline ends. CDR3 region: CASSPPKDEQYF. The CDR3 nucleotides are TGTGCCAGTAGTCCCCCCAAGGACGAGCAGTACTTC.

This chain connects TRBV15 to TRBJ2-5; D gene uncertain. Looked up from germline, CDR1 is LNHNV and CDR2 is YYDKDF (reference sequence). This CDR3 contains 14 residues. The V and J ends lost 0 bases and 2 bases respectively, with 7 bases between them. The CDR3 loop is CATSREVGQETQYF. In DNA, the CDR3 is TGTGCCACCAGCAGAGAAGTGGGGCAAGAGACCCAGTACTTC.

V and J are TRBV7-2 and TRBJ1-2; unclear D gene. This CDR3 contains 12 residues. The V end was cut by 2 bases, the J end by 10 bases, with 11 bases between. The V gene's germline CDR1 is SGHTA and CDR2 FQGNSA. The CDR3 is CASSLFTRTYTF. CDR3 nucleotide sequence: TGTGCCAGCAGCTTATTCACGAGGACCTACACCTTC.

The J gene is TRBJ1-4, the V gene TRBV6-5, with a weak D call TRBD1 (5 bases). The V gene's germline CDR1 is MNHEY and CDR2 SVGAGI. The CDR3 is 14 amino acids. V was shortened by 5 bases and J by 4 bases, with 11 bases between the two germline ends. This CDR3 reads CASSRDRYNEKLFF. CDR3 bases: TGTGCCAGCAGTCGCGACAGATATAATGAAAAACTGTTTTTT.

The rearrangement links TRBV28 to TRBJ2-7, with TRBD1 identical over 12 bases. This CDR3 spans 15 amino acids. J gave up 3 bases and V 5 bases, and 5 bases lay outside the gene matches. The germline gives CDR1 MDHEN, CDR2 SYDVKM. The CDR3 is CASSGGQGAYYEQYF. CDR3 nucleotides: TGTGCCAGCAGTGGGGGACAGGGGGCTTACTACGAGCAGTACTTC.

This clone was picked up one time. The genes are TRBV6-5 and TRBJ2-7, with D uncertain. Germline V gene sequence: CDR1 MNHEY, CDR2 SVGAGI. The CDR3 has 12 residues. The germline V and J ends were trimmed by 6 bases and 10 bases, with 16 bases remaining between them. CDR3 in DNA: TGTGCCAGCAGCCCGGCGGCCGCCCCTCAGTACTTC. Its translation is CASSPAAAPQYF.

This clone appeared a few times. This chain joins TRBV9 and TRBJ1-1, with no clear D. Per germline, CDR1 SGDLS and CDR2 YYNGEE. V was clipped by 0 bases and J by 0 bases, with 9 bases between them. This CDR3 contains 15 residues. This chain's CDR3 is CASSVGLQVNTEAFF. CDR3 coding DNA: TGTGCCAGCAGCGTAGGATTGCAGGTGAACACTGAAGCTTTCTTT.

The V call is TRBV9, the J call TRBJ2-1, with 8 bases aligning to TRBD2. V gave up 4 bases and J gave up 10 bases; unmatched junction bases: 13. The CDR3 length is 15 residues. The V gene's germline CDR1 is SGDLS and CDR2 YYNGEE. The DNA of the CDR3 is TGTGCCAGCAGCAAAAGCGGGGGCCTCACAGGGGAGCAGTTCTTC. This sequence encodes CASSKSGGLTGEQFF.

V gene TRBV9 combines with J gene TRBJ2-1; TRBD2 matches at 13 bases. The germline V gene has CDR1 SGDLS and CDR2 YYNGEE. V shed 4 bases, J shed 8 bases, and the junction held 9 bases outside the gene matches. This CDR3 is built from 16 residues. The CDR3 is CASSPPGLAGYDEQFF. The CDR3 nucleotides are TGTGCCAGCAGCCCCCCGGGACTAGCGGGGTATGATGAGCAGTTCTTC.